The entry below describes one T cell receptor (beta chain). Its antigen is unknown. A J-beta primer mix and a sample-barcoded 5' primer were used in a second PCR of roughly 7 to 12 cycles. Every cDNA was tagged by a template-switch adaptor with 12 random nucleotides. One entry per CDR3 protein results from TCRdb running MiXCR on the 5' RACE reads. The table has 1.5 million or so distinct CDR3 sequences, under 55% seen once; the top ten hold approximately 4.1%. This CDR3 is 16 amino acids long. Germline-derived CDR1 and CDR2 are KGHDR and SFDVKD. The record originates from a study of blood T cells in healthy people across ages. General study findings and limits: Measured against age, TCR beta diversity per million T cells decreased in a roughly linear manner.

The chain joins TRBV24-1 to TRBJ2-1; D is undetermined. The DNA end is more similar to TRBJ2-7, so the J call may be wrong. This receptor was obtained from a young woman in good health. The sample was blood. In DNA, the CDR3 is TGTGCCACCAGTGATAGCGATTCGGGCTCCTACAATGAGCAGTACTTC. It yields the protein CATSDSDSGSYNEQYF.